A single sample gave rise to the 10 T cell receptor beta chains below, sequenced in a study of neurological immune-mediated disorders (dated by TCRdb to the late 2010s). Library preparation employed 5' RACE. The data were produced on an Illumina HiSeq 2500. The public reads were reanalyzed by TCRdb: fastp trimming at Q25, MiXCR alignment, in-frame beta chains only. Every distinct CDR3 protein forms one entry, paired with its most common genes and DNA. The table for this sample lists about 58,000 distinct CDR3 sequences; under 3.5% of them were counted only once. 7.1% of the sample lies in the top ten. Sequencing was done on a sample of PBMCs. Receptors originate from a woman aged 60-75 years with multiple sclerosis.

This clonotype was counted at least ten times. V is TRBV20-1 and J is TRBJ1-4; 9 nucleotides match TRBD1. Trimming cost V 6 bases and J 6 bases; bases outside gene matches: 14. CDR1 is DFQATT, CDR2 SNEGSKA, per germline (reference sequence). There are 16 residues in the CDR3. As DNA, the CDR3 is TGCAGTGCCCTACCAGGGACAGGGATTCGCCATGAAAAACTGTTTTTT. It yields the protein CSALPGTGIRHEKLFF.

Ten or more counts support this clonotype. CDR3 amino acids: CASSLVGGGRYQETQYF. CDR3 bases: TGCGCCAGCAGCTTGGTTGGCGGGGGACGGTACCAAGAGACCCAGTACTTC. The chain uses TRBV5-1 and TRBJ2-5, with 7 bases identical to TRBD2. Germline loops: CDR1 SGHRS, CDR2 YFSETQ. The CDR3 loop spans 17 amino acids. V shed 0 bases and J 0 bases; nucleotides not matched to a gene: 8.

This clonotype came up many times. The chain employs TRBV6-1 and TRBJ1-1; no clear D. The CDR3 length is 11 residues. In germline, CDR1 is MNHNS, CDR2 SASEGT. Trimming shortened V by 6 bases and J by 9 bases, and 11 bases separated the two germline ends. The CDR3 DNA is TGTGCCAGCAGGAGCCCCATCAAAGCTTTCTTT. This gives the protein CASRSPIKAFF.

This clonotype was seen ten or more times. The chain employs TRBV7-6 and TRBJ1-3; perhaps TRBD1 as D (5 bases). The CDR3 sequence is 15 residues long. V gave up 5 bases and J gave up 0 bases, with 11 bases separating them. Germline CDR1 is SGHVS and CDR2 is FNYEAQ. The CDR3 sequence: CASSLRTTSGNTIYF. For the CDR3, the DNA is TGTGCCAGCAGCCTCCGGACAACCTCTGGAAACACCATATATTTT.

This clonotype was counted at least ten times. The chain recombines TRBV20-1 with TRBJ2-7; D remains ambiguous. The CDR3 has 15 amino acids. Germline loops: CDR1 DFQATT, CDR2 SNEGSKA (reference sequence). Trimming left V 8 bases short and J 6 bases short, with 26 bases between. The CDR3 here is CSQRGVGVPSGEQYF. In DNA form, the CDR3 reads TGCAGTCAGAGAGGTGTGGGCGTGCCATCGGGCGAGCAGTACTTC.

This clonotype appeared many times. The rearrangement joins TRBV3-1 to TRBJ1-1; D is ambiguous. Looked up from germline, CDR1 is LGHDT and CDR2 is YNNKEL (reference sequence). The V gene lost 1 base and the J gene lost 5 bases, with 11 bases spanning the gap. The CDR3 has 14 amino acids. CDR3 region: CASSQGIMGTEAFF. The CDR3 coding sequence is TGTGCCAGCAGCCAAGGTATAATGGGAACTGAAGCTTTCTTT.

This clonotype appeared many times. The chain links TRBV20-1 to TRBJ2-3; 10 bases align to TRBD2. This CDR3 contains 15 residues. Trimming at V came to 4 bases and at J to 0 bases, leaving 4 bases not matched to a gene. Germline V lookup: CDR1 DFQATT, CDR2 SNEGSKA (reference sequence). CDR3 sequence (DNA): TGCAGTGCTACACTAGCGGGGCGAAGCACAGATACGCAGTATTTT. Translating gives CSATLAGRSTDTQYF.

In its sample, this clonotype was seen a few times. A much larger clone is a single base away; this may be a read error. This sequence joins TRBV10-3 and TRBJ1-6; tentative D call: TRBD1 (5 bases). The CDR3 length is 13 residues. Germline CDR1 and CDR2: ENHRY and SYGVKD. The CDR3 loop is CAISPGKGSPLNF. The CDR3 DNA follows: TGTGCCATCAGCCCAGGGAAAGGTTCACCCCTCAACTTT.

The table lists this clonotype with many counts. The genes are TRBV20-1 and TRBJ1-2; 7 positions agree with TRBD1. CDR1 and CDR2 from the germline V gene are DFQATT and SNEGSKA (reference sequence). The junction had 8 bases not matched to a gene; V was cut back by 3 bases and J by 4 bases. This CDR3 spans 14 amino acids. The CDR3 loop is CSASIYRGGYGYTF. The DNA for the CDR3 is TGCAGTGCTAGTATCTACAGGGGTGGCTATGGCTACACCTTC.

The table lists this clonotype with many counts. This chain links TRBV10-3 with TRBJ2-3, with TRBD2 identical over 9 bases. Trimming at V came to 4 bases and at J to 0 bases, leaving 5 bases not matched to a gene. The CDR3 is 16 residues long. Germline lookup yields CDR1 ENHRY and CDR2 SYGVKD. The CDR3: CAISASLAGSTDTQYF. As DNA, the CDR3 is TGTGCCATCAGTGCTAGCCTAGCGGGGAGCACAGATACGCAGTATTTT.